The 17 T cell receptor beta chains given below trace back to one sample, sequenced in a study of response to subunit inactivated influenza vaccine. TCRdb passed the RT-PCR reads through MiXCR, listing each CDR3 protein once. The sample includes about 570,000 distinct CDR3 sequences, about 11% seen only once; the top ten take approximately 10%. These data were likewise used in another study, on T cells expressing NK-cell markers. That study reports: Libraries used 5'RACE template switching adding universal primer site and UMIs.

The source material was PBMCs from blood, sampled on the day of vaccination. All receptors come from a man aged 45-60 years who received an inactivated influenza vaccine.

This clonotype was counted only a few times. One end of the junction fails to match germline, which may point to a read error. The chain couples TRBV28 to TRBJ1-2, with a weak D call TRBD1 (6 bases). Germline lookup yields CDR1 MDHEN and CDR2 SYDVKM. The CDR3 has 12 amino acids. CDR3 in DNA: TGTGCCAGCAGCACAGGGTCCAATGGCTACTCCTTC. Translating it yields CASSTGSNGYSF.

In this sample, this clonotype turned up many times. This chain links TRBV27 with TRBJ2-3; D is possibly TRBD2 (5 bases). The germline V gene has CDR1 MNHEY and CDR2 SMNVEV (reference sequence). Trimming took off 6 bases at V and 2 bases at J, with 12 bases between the two ends. This CDR3 comprises 14 residues. The CDR3 bases are TGTGCCAGCAGGAGGAGAGGGATCACAGATACGCAGTATTTT. Encoded protein: CASRRRGITDTQYF.

The V and J genes are TRBV7-9 and TRBJ2-7, with 10 bases fitting TRBD2. The V segment lost 5 bases and the J segment 3 bases; nucleotides outside the gene matches: 13. Germline V gives CDR1 SEHNR, CDR2 FQNEAQ (reference sequence). This CDR3 has 17 residues. Written as DNA, the CDR3 is TGTGCCAGCAGCCCAGTGGGACTAGCGAGCCGAAACTACGAGCAGTACTTC. As protein: CASSPVGLASRNYEQYF.

This clonotype was observed a few times. The chain employs TRBV12-3 or TRBV12-4 and TRBJ2-2; TRBD1 is a possible D gene (6 bases). The CDR3 covers 17 residues. V was trimmed by 1 base and J by 1 base, leaving 13 bases between them. The DNA for the CDR3 is TGTGCCAGCAGTTTAGGGGGGCAGACACTGAACACCGGGGAGCTGTTTTTT. Protein product: CASSLGGQTLNTGELFF.

This clonotype showed up just a few times. This chain uses TRBV12-3 or TRBV12-4 with TRBJ1-6; TRBD1 might be the D (5 bases). There are 16 residues in the CDR3. The V end was cut by 2 bases, the J end by 8 bases, with 16 bases between. The CDR3 nucleotides are TGTGCCAGCAGTTTATCAGGGCAGCCCACCCATTCACCCCTCCACTTT. Its translation is CASSLSGQPTHSPLHF.

This clonotype appeared many times. The chain is built from TRBV20-1 and TRBJ1-4; D unclear. Germline assignment: CDR1 DFQATT and CDR2 SNEGSKA (reference sequence). Trimming left V 0 bases short and J 7 bases short, with 15 bases between. The CDR3 has 15 residues. The CDR3 DNA sequence: TGCAGTGCTAGAGATTTGGGCATCGCGGTTGAAAAACTGTTTTTT. This codes for CSARDLGIAVEKLFF.

This clonotype was counted many times. The chain has TRBV7-9 and TRBJ2-1; tentatively, D is TRBD1 (6 bases). Germline V gene lookup returns CDR1 SEHNR and CDR2 FQNEAQ (reference sequence). The CDR3 is 14 amino acids. V lost 5 bases, J lost 4 bases, and 12 bases lay in between. This CDR3 is CASSLQGIYNEQFF. CDR3 sequence (DNA): TGTGCCAGCAGCCTACAGGGAATATACAATGAGCAGTTCTTC.

This clonotype was recorded at least ten times. The rearrangement uses TRBV7-2 and TRBJ2-7; TRBD2 matches at 10 bases. CDR1 and CDR2 from the germline V gene are SGHTA and FQGNSA. The CDR3 totals 13 residues. J lost 6 bases, V lost 5 bases, and 4 bases had no gene match. The CDR3 region is CASSPRTSGEQYF. CDR3 DNA: TGTGCCAGCAGCCCTCGGACTAGCGGCGAGCAGTACTTC.

This clonotype came up a few times. The rearrangement uses TRBV7-2 and TRBJ1-2, with D perhaps matching TRBD1 (5 bases). Deletions cut 4 bases from V and 5 bases from J, with 11 bases between. Per the germline V gene, CDR1 is SGHTA and CDR2 is FQGNSA. There are 13 residues in the CDR3. CDR3 in amino acids: CASSSGGWYGYTF. CDR3 bases: TGTGCCAGCAGCTCGGGGGGGTGGTATGGCTACACCTTC. Full variable domain (remainder filled in from reference TRBV7-2 and TRBJ1-2): GAGVSQSPSNKVTEKGKDVELRCDPISGHTALYWYRQSLGQGLEFLIYFQGNSAPDKSGLPSDRFSAERTGGSVSTLTIQRTQQEDSAVYLCASSSGGWYGYTFGSGTRLTVV.

The chain has TRBV12-3 or TRBV12-4 and TRBJ2-1, with 8 bases fitting TRBD2. This CDR3 comprises 16 residues. Germline trimming cut 5 bases from V and 7 bases from J; bases unmatched to any gene: 13. The CDR3 loop is CASSSRNGRALNEQFF. DNA for the CDR3: TGTGCCAGCAGTAGTAGAAACGGGAGGGCGTTGAATGAGCAGTTCTTC.

The chain couples TRBV7-9 to TRBJ1-1; no reliable D call. Per the germline V gene, CDR1 is SEHNR and CDR2 is FQNEAQ (reference sequence). The CDR3 spans 14 residues. V was shortened by 4 bases and J by 4 bases, with 13 bases between the two germline ends. In DNA, the CDR3 is TGTGCCAGCAGCTCCTTCGACGGATTCACTGAAGCTTTCTTT. Translated: CASSSFDGFTEAFF.

The V and J genes are TRBV11-1 and TRBJ2-7, with 7 nucleotides matching TRBD2. With V trimmed by 1 base and J by 5 bases, 8 bases remained unmatched. Germline CDR1 reads SGHAT; CDR2 reads FQDESV (reference sequence). This CDR3 is built from 15 residues. The CDR3 reads CASSLVGGSLHEQYF. The CDR3 nucleotides are TGTGCCAGCAGCTTAGTCGGCGGGAGTCTTCACGAGCAGTACTTC.

The table lists this clonotype with a few counts. The rearrangement links TRBV2 to TRBJ2-7; the match to TRBD2 covers 7 bases. The CDR3 length is 13 residues. The germline V gene has CDR1 SNHLY and CDR2 FYNNEI. V lost 6 bases to trimming and J lost 5 bases; unmatched junction nucleotides: 7. The DNA of the CDR3 is TGTGCCAGCAGACGTGGGGGGGAGAACGAGCAGTACTTC. It translates to CASRRGGENEQYF.

J is TRBJ2-3 and V is TRBV12-3 or TRBV12-4; 14 bases agree with TRBD2. V trimming: 3 bases; J trimming: 6 bases; junction bases outside the gene matches: 8. The CDR3 loop spans 17 amino acids. CDR3 residues: CASSLGLAGARRDTQYF. The CDR3 bases are TGTGCCAGCAGTTTGGGACTAGCGGGAGCCCGTCGGGATACGCAGTATTTT.

The sample holds a few counts of this clonotype. J is TRBJ2-2 and V is TRBV7-2, with a tentative D call TRBD2 (6 bases). This CDR3 comprises 14 residues. With 7 bases removed from V and 9 bases from J, the gap between germline ends came to 18 bases. In germline, CDR1 is SGHTA, CDR2 FQGNSA. The CDR3 sequence: CASTQGLSARELFF. CDR3 DNA: TGTGCCAGCACCCAAGGACTATCGGCCAGGGAGCTGTTTTTT.

This clonotype was seen only a few times. The V and J genes are TRBV15 and TRBJ2-7; TRBD2 matches 7 bases. Per the germline V gene, CDR1 is LNHNV and CDR2 is YYDKDF (reference sequence). Trimming at V came to 0 bases and at J to 2 bases, leaving 1 base not matched to a gene. The length of the CDR3 is 14 residues. CDR3 residues: CATSRDRGAYEQYF. The CDR3 DNA follows: TGTGCCACCAGCAGAGATCGGGGGGCCTACGAGCAGTACTTC.

The chain is built from TRBV29-1 and TRBJ1-1; D unresolved. Trimming stripped 3 bases from V and 5 bases from J, with 13 bases between. Germline V CDR1 and CDR2: SQVTM, ANQGSEA. The CDR3 covers 13 residues. The CDR3 sequence: CSVEIGLGTEAFF. In DNA, the CDR3 is TGCAGCGTTGAGATTGGGCTAGGTACTGAAGCTTTCTTT. The entire variable domain, with the rest obtained from reference TRBV29-1 and TRBJ1-1, is as follows: SAVISQKPSRDICQRGTSLTIQCQVDSQVTMMFWYRQQPGQSLTLIATANQGSEATYESGFVIDKFPISRPNLTFSTLTVSNMSPEDSSIYLCSVEIGLGTEAFFGQGTRLTVV.